The source of this T cell receptor (beta chain) is a study of beta chain features in type 1 diabetes. Notes on the study in general: Compared with healthy donors, patients appeared to share more similar naive, central memory and regulatory TCRB repertoires. Moderately but significantly shorter TCRB CDR3s were found in Type 1 diabetes patients in all four CD4+ subsets.

Sequencing targeted expressed TCRB transcripts, as all isolated RNA had been reverse transcribed. Sequenced by immunoSEQ multiplex PCR; TCRdb stores in-frame clones only, minus some. The table has about 700,000 clones, roughly 12% seen once. A heparinised blood draw that averaged about 0.11 L was obtained once from each donor. Without exception, sorted populations had purity beyond 98%. About this clone: Its antigen is unknown.

Trimming left V 6 bases short and J 6 bases short, with 9 bases between. Germline CDR1 reads MNHNS; CDR2 reads SASEGT. The CDR3 has 12 amino acids. V usage is TRBV6-1 and J usage is TRBJ1-5; possible D gene TRBD1, 6 bases. This TCR derives from a man between 18 and 29 years old with type 1 diabetes. Sequencing was performed on naive CD4+ T cells from blood. The CDR3 protein is CASREQGQPQHF. The CDR3 DNA follows: TGTGCCAGCAGGGAACAGGGTCAGCCCCAGCATTTT.